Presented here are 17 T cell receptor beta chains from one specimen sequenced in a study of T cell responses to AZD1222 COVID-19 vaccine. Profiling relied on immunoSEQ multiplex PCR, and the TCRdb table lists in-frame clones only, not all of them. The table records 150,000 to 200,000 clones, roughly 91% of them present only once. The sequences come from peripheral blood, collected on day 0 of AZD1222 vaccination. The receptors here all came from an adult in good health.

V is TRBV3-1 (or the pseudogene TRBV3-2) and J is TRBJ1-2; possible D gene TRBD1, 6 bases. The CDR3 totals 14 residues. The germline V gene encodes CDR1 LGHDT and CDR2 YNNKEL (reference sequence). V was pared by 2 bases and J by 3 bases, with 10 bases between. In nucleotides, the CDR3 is TGTGCCAGCAGCCAATGGGACAAGCACTATGGCTACACCTTC. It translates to CASSQWDKHYGYTF.

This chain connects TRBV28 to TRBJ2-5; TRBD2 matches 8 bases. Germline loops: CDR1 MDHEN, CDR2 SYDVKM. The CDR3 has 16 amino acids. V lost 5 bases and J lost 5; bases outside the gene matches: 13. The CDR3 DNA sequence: TGTGCCAGCAGTATCAGCGGGGGCCCAATCGGGGAGACCCAGTACTTC. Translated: CASSISGGPIGETQYF.

This CDR3 reads CASSQGSRTAPNYGYTF. The CDR3 bases are TGTGCCAGCAGCCAAGGGTCTCGGACAGCCCCTAACTATGGCTACACCTTC. The chain carries TRBV3-1 (or the pseudogene TRBV3-2) and TRBJ1-2; D is perhaps TRBD1 (6 bases). Germline lookup yields CDR1 LGHDT and CDR2 YNNKEL (reference sequence). The V and J ends lost 1 base and 0 bases respectively, with 15 bases between them. The CDR3 runs to 17 residues.

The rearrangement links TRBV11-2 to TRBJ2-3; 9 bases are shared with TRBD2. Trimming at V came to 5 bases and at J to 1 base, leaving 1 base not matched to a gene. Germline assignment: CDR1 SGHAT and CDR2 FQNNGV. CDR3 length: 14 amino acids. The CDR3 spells CASSRTSGTDTQYF. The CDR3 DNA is TGTGCCAGCAGCCGGACTAGCGGCACAGATACGCAGTATTTT.

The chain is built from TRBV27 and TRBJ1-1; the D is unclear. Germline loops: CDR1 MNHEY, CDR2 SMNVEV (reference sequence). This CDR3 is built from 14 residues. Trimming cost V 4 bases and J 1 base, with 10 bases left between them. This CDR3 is CASSSYNENTEAFF. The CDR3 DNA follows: TGTGCCAGCAGTTCTTACAACGAGAACACTGAAGCTTTCTTT.

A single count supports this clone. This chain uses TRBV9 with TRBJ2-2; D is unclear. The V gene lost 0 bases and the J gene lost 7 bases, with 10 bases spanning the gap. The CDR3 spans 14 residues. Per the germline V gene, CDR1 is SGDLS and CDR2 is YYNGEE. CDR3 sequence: CASSVGAEIGELFF. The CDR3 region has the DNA TGTGCCAGCAGCGTAGGTGCGGAAATCGGGGAGCTGTTTTTT.

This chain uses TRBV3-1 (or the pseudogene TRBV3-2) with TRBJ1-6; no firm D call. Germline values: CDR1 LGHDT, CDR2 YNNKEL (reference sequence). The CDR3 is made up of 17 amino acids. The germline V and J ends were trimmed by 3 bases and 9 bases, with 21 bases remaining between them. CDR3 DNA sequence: TGTGCCAGCAGCCAGGCACGGGTTTGGCCTTCTGGTTCACCCCTCCACTTT. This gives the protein CASSQARVWPSGSPLHF.

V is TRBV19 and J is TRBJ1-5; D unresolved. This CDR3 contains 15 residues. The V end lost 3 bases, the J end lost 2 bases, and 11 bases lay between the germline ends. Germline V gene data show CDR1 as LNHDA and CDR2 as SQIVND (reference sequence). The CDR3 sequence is CASSMSSSRNQPQHF. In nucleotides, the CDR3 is TGTGCCAGTAGTATGAGCTCGTCGCGCAATCAGCCCCAGCATTTT.

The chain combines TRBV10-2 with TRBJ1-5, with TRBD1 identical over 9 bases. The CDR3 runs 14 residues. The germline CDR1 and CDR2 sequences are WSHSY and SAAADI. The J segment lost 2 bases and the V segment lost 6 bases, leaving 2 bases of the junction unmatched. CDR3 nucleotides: TGCGCCAGCAGGGGACAGGGACGCAATCAGCCCCAGCATTTT. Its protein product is CASRGQGRNQPQHF.

The DNA of the CDR3 is TGTGCCAGTACCGCGACAGGGGTCGCTGAAGCTTTCTTT. This gives the protein CASTATGVAEAFF. This chain links TRBV19 with TRBJ1-1; 8 bases map to TRBD1. Germline V CDR1 and CDR2: LNHDA, SQIVND (reference sequence). V shed 7 bases, J shed 6 bases, and the junction held 7 bases outside the gene matches. This CDR3 comprises 13 residues. Using reference TRBV19 and TRBJ1-1 for the parts outside the CDR3, the full variable domain is DGGITQSPKYLFRKEGQNVTLSCEQNLNHDAMYWYRQDPGQGLRLIYYSQIVNDFQKGDIAEGYSVSREKKESFPLTVTSAQKNPTAFYLCASTATGVAEAFFGQGTRLTVV.

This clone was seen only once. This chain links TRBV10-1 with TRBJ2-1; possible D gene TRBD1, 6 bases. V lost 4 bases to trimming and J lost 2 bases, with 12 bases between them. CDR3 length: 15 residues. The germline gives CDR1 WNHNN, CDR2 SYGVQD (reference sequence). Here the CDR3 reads CASSGNRATYNEQFF. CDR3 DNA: TGCGCCAGCAGTGGGAACAGGGCTACCTACAATGAGCAGTTCTTC.

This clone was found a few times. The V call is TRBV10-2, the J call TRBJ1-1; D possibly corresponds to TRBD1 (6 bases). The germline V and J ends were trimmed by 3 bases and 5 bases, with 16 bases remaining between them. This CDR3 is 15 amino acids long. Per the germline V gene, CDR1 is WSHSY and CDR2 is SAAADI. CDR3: CASSDSRGVWTEAFF. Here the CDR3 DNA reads TGCGCCAGCAGTGATTCGAGGGGGGTTTGGACTGAAGCTTTCTTT.

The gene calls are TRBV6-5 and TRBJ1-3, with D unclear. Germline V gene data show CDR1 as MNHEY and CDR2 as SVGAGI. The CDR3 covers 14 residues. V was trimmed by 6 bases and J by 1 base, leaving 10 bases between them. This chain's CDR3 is CASRLGGSGNTIYF. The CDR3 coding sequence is TGTGCCAGCAGGTTAGGAGGGTCTGGAAACACCATATATTTT.

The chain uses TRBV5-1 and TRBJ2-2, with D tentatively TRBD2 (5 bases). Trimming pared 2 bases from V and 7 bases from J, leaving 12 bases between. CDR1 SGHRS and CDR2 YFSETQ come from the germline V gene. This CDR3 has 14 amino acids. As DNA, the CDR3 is TGCGCCAGCAGCTTCCCCAGCGGTCTCGGGGAGCTGTTTTTT. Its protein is CASSFPSGLGELFF.

CDR3 DNA: TGCAGCGTTGAAACGACAGCATTCTCCTACGAGCAGTACTTC. Its translation: CSVETTAFSYEQYF. This chain joins TRBV29-1 and TRBJ2-7; a possible D gene is TRBD1 (5 bases). Looked up from germline, CDR1 is SQVTM and CDR2 is ANQGSEA. Deletions cut 2 bases from V and 0 bases from J, with 11 bases between. This CDR3 contains 14 residues.

The CDR3 DNA is TGTGCCAGCAGCTTGGGTTCCAGCTACACCGGGGAGCTGTTTTTT. This gives the protein CASSLGSSYTGELFF. The chain couples TRBV5-6 to TRBJ2-2, with D unclear. CDR1 and CDR2 from the germline V gene are SGHDT and YYEEEE. Deletions cut 0 bases from V and 3 bases from J, with 9 bases between. The CDR3 is 15 residues long.

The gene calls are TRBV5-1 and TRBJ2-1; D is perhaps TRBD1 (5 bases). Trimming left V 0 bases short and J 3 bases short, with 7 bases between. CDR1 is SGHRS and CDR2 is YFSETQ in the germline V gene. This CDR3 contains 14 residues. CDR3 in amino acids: CASSLGGYYNEQFF. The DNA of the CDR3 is TGCGCCAGCAGCTTGGGGGGCTACTACAATGAGCAGTTCTTC.